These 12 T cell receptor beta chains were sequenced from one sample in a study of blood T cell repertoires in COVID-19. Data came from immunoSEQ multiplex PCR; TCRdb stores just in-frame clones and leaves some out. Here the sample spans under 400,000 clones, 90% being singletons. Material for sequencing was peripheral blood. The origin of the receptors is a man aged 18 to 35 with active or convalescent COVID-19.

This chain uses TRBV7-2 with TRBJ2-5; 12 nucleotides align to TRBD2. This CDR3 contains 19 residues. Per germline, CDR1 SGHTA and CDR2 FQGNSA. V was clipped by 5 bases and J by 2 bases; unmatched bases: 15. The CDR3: CASSPRGAGLAGKQETQYF. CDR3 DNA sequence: TGTGCCAGCAGCCCGAGGGGCGCTGGACTAGCGGGGAAACAAGAGACCCAGTACTTC. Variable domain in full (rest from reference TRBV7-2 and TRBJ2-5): GAGVSQSPSNKVTEKGKDVELRCDPISGHTALYWYRQSLGQGLEFLIYFQGNSAPDKSGLPSDRFSAERTGGSVSTLTIQRTQQEDSAVYLCASSPRGAGLAGKQETQYFGPGTRLLVL.

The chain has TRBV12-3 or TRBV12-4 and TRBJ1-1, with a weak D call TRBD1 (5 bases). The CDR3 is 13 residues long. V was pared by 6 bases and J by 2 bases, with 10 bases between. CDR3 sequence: CASREQDNTEAFF. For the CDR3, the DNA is TGTGCCAGCAGGGAACAGGATAACACTGAAGCTTTCTTT.

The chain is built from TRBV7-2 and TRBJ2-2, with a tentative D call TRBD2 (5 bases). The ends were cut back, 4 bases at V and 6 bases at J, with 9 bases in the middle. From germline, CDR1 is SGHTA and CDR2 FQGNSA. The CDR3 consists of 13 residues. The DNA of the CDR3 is TGTGCCAGCAGCTGGTGGGAGTCCGGGGAGCTGTTTTTT. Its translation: CASSWWESGELFF.

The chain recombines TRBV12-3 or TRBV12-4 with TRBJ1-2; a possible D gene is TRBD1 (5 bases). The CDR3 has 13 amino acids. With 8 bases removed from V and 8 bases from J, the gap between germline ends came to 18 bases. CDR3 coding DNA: TGTGCCAGCCGCCAGGGAGGGTCGGGAGGCTACACCTTC. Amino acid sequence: CASRQGGSGGYTF.

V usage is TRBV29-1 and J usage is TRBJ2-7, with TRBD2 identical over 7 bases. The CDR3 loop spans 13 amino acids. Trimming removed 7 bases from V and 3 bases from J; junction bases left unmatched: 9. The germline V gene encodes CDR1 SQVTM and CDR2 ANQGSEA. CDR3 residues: CSAVGGGSYEQYF. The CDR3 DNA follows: TGCAGCGCTGTGGGTGGCGGGAGCTACGAGCAGTACTTC.

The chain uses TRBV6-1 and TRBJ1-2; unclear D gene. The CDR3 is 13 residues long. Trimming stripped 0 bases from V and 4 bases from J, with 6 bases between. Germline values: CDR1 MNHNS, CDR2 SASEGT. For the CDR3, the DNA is TGTGCCAGCAGTGAAGCCCCGGGCTATGGCTACACCTTC. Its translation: CASSEAPGYGYTF.

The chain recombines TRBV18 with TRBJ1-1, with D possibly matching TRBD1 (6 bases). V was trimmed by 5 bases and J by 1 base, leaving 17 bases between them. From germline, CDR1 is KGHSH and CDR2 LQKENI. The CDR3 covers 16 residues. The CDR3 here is CASSSDLGTSNTEAFF. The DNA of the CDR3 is TGTGCCAGCTCATCGGACCTAGGGACATCGAACACTGAAGCTTTCTTT. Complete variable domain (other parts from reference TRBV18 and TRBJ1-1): NAGVMQNPRHLVRRRGQEARLRCSPMKGHSHVYWYRQLPEEGLKFMVYLQKENIIDESGMPKERFSAEFPKEGPSILRIQQVVRGDSAAYFCASSSDLGTSNTEAFFGQGTRLTVV.

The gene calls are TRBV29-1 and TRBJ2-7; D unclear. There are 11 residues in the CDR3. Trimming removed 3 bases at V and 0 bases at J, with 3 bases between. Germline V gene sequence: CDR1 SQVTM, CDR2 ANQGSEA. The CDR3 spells CSVDNSYEQYF. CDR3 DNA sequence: TGCAGCGTTGACAACTCCTACGAGCAGTACTTC.

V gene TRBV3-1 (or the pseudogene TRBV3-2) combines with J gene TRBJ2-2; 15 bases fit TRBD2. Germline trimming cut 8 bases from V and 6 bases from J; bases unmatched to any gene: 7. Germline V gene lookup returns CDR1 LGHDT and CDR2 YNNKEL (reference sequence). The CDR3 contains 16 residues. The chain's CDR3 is CASRPGTSGGPGELFF. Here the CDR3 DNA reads TGTGCCAGCCGTCCCGGGACTAGCGGGGGGCCCGGGGAGCTGTTTTTT.

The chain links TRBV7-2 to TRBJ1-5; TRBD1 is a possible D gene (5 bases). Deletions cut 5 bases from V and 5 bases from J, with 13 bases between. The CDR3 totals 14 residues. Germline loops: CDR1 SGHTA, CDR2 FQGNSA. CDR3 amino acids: CASSLGHFYQPQHF. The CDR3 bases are TGTGCCAGCAGCCTTGGACATTTTTATCAGCCCCAGCATTTT.

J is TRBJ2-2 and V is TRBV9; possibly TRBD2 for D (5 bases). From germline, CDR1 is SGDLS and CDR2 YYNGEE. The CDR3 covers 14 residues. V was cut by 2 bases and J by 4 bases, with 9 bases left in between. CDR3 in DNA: TGTGCCAGCAGCGTCAGAGGGATCACCGGGGAGCTGTTTTTT. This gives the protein CASSVRGITGELFF. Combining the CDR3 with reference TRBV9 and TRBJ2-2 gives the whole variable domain DSGVTQTPKHLITATGQRVTLRCSPRSGDLSVYWYQQSLDQGLQFLIQYYNGEERAKGNILERFSAQQFPDLHSELNLSSLELGDSALYFCASSVRGITGELFFGEGSRLTVL.

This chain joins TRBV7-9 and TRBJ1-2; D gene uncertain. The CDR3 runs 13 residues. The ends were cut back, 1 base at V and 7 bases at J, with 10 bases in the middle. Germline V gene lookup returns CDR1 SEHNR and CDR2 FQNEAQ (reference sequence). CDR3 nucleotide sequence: TGTGCCAGCAGCTTAGGAGAGAGGGCTGGCTACACCTTC. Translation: CASSLGERAGYTF. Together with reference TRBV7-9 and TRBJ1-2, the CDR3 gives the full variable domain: DTGVSQNPRHKITKRGQNVTFRCDPISEHNRLYWYRQTLGQGPEFLTYFQNEAQLEKSRLLSDRFSAERPKGSFSTLEIQRTEQGDSAMYLCASSLGERAGYTFGSGTRLTVV.